This TCR beta chain was sequenced during a study of Graves' ophthalmopathy and Graves' hyperthyroidism. The study amplified TCR beta CDR3 regions using RNA transcripts. Second-round multiplex PCR came after first-round RT-PCR with HTBI primers. TCRdb ran MiXCR on the multiplex PCR reads and lists one entry per CDR3 protein. The data show just over 400,000 distinct CDR3 sequences, around a fifth seen once. Trimming took off 5 bases at V and 2 bases at J, with 12 bases between the two ends. CDR3 size: 14 residues. This clonotype has ten or more counts. This chain links TRBV12-3 or TRBV12-4 with TRBJ2-5; D unresolved. Sample: peripheral blood. The receptor comes from a woman between 18 and 29 years old with stable Graves' hyperthyroidism. The chain's CDR3 is CASSPRRPQETQYF. In nucleotides, the CDR3 is TGTGCCAGCAGTCCACGACGGCCTCAAGAGACCCAGTACTTC.